This T cell receptor beta chain was captured by sequencing in a study of T cells in Graves' hyperthyroidism and ophthalmopathy. Study information: Peripheral blood was drawn at first diagnosis, prior to all treatment.

There are a few counts of this clonotype. Antigen specificity is unknown. This may stem from a read error, because a much larger clone lies one nucleotide away. RNA transcripts yielded amplified TCR beta CDR3 regions. TCR CDR3 regions were first amplified by RT-PCR with HTBI primers. Each CDR3 protein is one row after TCRdb ran MiXCR on the multiplex PCR reads. In the table there are about 600,000 distinct CDR3 sequences, more than 15% of which are singletons. Study conclusions and caveats: Among thyroid clonotypes expanded above 0.001, most also appeared in blood. Stable hyperthyroidism was separated from ophthalmopathy by a model based on 13 V-J features.

This TCR was sampled from a middle-aged woman with Graves' ophthalmopathy. The specimen was blood.

The CDR3 sequence is CASSFGGQAAYEQHF. In nucleotides, the CDR3 is TGTGCCAGCAGTTTTGGAGGTCAGGCGGCCTACGAGCAGCACTTC. This chain links TRBV12-3 or TRBV12-4 with TRBJ2-7; possibly TRBD2 for D (5 bases). This CDR3 comprises 15 residues.